This T cell receptor (beta chain) was retrieved from a study of human T cells and chemical hapten exposure. Whole-study context: Sensitization applied 2% DPC to about 2 cm by about 2 cm of upper inner arm skin.

In TCRdb, the RACE reads were re-called with MiXCR into one record per CDR3 protein. The profile covers 85,000 to 100,000 distinct CDR3 sequences, with roughly a quarter appearing a single time and 10% taken by the ten largest. J lost 5 bases, V lost 5 bases, and 5 bases had no gene match. CDR3 length: 13 residues. As for time point: patch test 3, about 24 weeks after DPC sensitization. Treatment here: therapeutic diphenylcyclopropenone sensitization with weekly scalp DPC. The study, taken as a whole, reports: In the PT1 data, expanded TCR counts showed a positive correlation with patch test score. Expanded TCR sets contained significantly more large CDR3 similarity clusters than controls. TCRs at a frequency above 1 in 1000 stayed unchanged with DPC sensitization.

On this clonotype itself: Its cognate antigen is unknown.

Sequences were derived from whole blood, sampled in connection with sensitization to the hapten diphenylcyclopropenone (DPC). The sequence derives from a man aged 35-49 years with alopecia areata. Some clones in this sample may be carry-over from other donors' samples. J is TRBJ2-5 and V is TRBV12-3 or TRBV12-4; 7 bases line up with TRBD1. The CDR3 loop is CASSHRGFETQYF. DNA of the CDR3: TGTGCCAGCAGTCACAGGGGATTTGAGACCCAGTACTTC.